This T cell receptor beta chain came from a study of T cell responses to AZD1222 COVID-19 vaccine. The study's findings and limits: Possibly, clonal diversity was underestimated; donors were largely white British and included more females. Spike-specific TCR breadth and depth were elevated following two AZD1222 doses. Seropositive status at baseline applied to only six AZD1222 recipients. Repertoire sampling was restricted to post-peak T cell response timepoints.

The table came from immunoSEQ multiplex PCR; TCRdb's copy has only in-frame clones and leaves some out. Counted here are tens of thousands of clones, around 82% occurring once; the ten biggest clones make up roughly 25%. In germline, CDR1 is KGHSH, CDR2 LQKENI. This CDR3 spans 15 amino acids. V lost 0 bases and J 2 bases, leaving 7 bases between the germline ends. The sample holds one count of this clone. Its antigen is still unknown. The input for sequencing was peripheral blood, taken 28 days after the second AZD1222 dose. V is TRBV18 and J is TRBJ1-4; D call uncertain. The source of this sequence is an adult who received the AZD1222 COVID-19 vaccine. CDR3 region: CASSPPFVTNEKLFF. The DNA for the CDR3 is TGTGCCAGCTCACCACCATTCGTTACTAATGAAAAACTGTTTTTT.